Here is one T cell receptor (beta chain) with its context. These data are taken from a study of blood T cell repertoires in COVID-19. This table comes from immunoSEQ multiplex PCR, and its TCRdb copy is limited to in-frame clones, with some not included. The sample includes roughly 110,000 clones, approximately 80% of them seen just once. This CDR3 region has 15 residues. V lost 1 base and J lost 5; bases outside the gene matches: 6. The germline CDR1 and CDR2 sequences are SGHTA and FQGNSA. This receptor was taken from a human donor in a cohort sampled during active COVID-19. Sequencing was done on a sample of peripheral blood. The chain carries TRBV7-2 and TRBJ2-3, with 7 nucleotides matching TRBD2. The CDR3 DNA reads TGTGCCAGCAGCTTAGTTTCTAGCGGAGGAGATACGCAGTATTTT. Translation gives CASSLVSSGGDTQYF.